This TCR beta chain was sequenced in a study of blood T cells in healthy people across ages. The authors ran a second PCR of about 7 to 11 cycles using a sample-barcoded 5' primer and a J-beta primer mix. One entry per CDR3 protein results from TCRdb running MiXCR on the 5' RACE reads. Of 780,000 or so distinct CDR3 sequences in the sample, approximately 53% were seen once. General observations from the study: Across the age range, TCR beta diversity per million T cells fell in a roughly linear way.

V lost 7 bases, J lost 4 bases, and 13 bases lay in between. Germline assignment: CDR1 MNHNS and CDR2 SASEGT. The CDR3 extends over 13 amino acids. This clonotype was detected a few times. Its antigen is still unknown. This receptor was obtained from a man aged 35 to 55 in good health. The chain recombines TRBV6-1 with TRBJ2-5; no clear D. Sequences were obtained from blood. CDR3 sequence reads: CASISMARETQYF. CDR3 DNA: TGTGCCAGCATATCAATGGCCAGAGAGACCCAGTACTTC.